The T cell receptor beta chain under discussion was sequenced for a study of blood T cell repertoires in COVID-19. Study information: All recovered Cohort 3 donors got two negative PCRs, got clearance, or saw symptom resolution. The analysed material was cDNA or gDNA that came from T cells, B-cell-depleted T cells, or PBMCs. The United States, Italy and Spain supplied acute and convalescent COVID-19 samples.

The V and J ends lost 5 bases and 4 bases, in that order; junction bases with no gene match: 10. CDR1 is SEHNR, CDR2 FQNEAQ, per germline (reference sequence). The CDR3 is 17 residues long. Clones were read by immunoSEQ multiplex PCR, and TCRdb kept only the in-frame ones, dropping some. The table has about 170,000 clones, less than 80% seen once. Individuals aged roughly 18 to 90 years were recruited from 20 to 25 US areas. This TCR was recovered from a woman in her seventies in a cohort exposed to, infected with or recovered from COVID-19 (not recorded which). The rearrangement uses TRBV7-9 and TRBJ2-3, with TRBD2 matching over 12 bases. Sequencing was carried out using PBMCs or T cells enriched from blood (not recorded which). The CDR3 loop is CASSPRLAGDVADTQYF. CDR3 bases: TGTGCCAGCAGCCCAAGACTAGCGGGAGACGTGGCAGATACGCAGTATTTT.